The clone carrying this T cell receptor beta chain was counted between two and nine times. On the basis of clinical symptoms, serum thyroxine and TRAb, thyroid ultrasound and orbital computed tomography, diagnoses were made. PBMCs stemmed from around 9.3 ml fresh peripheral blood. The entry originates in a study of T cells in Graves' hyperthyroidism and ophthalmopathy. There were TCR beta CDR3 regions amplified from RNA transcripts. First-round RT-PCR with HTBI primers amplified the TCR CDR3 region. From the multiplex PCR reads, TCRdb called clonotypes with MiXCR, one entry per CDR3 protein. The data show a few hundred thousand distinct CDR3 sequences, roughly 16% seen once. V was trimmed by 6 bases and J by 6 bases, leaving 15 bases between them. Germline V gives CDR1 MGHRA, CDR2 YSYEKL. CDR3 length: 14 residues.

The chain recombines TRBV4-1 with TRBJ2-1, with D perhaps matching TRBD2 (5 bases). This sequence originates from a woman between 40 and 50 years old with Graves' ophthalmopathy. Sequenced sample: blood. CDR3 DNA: TGCGCCAGCAGAAGGACGTACGGAGGCAATGAGCAGTTCTTC. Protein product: CASRRTYGGNEQFF.